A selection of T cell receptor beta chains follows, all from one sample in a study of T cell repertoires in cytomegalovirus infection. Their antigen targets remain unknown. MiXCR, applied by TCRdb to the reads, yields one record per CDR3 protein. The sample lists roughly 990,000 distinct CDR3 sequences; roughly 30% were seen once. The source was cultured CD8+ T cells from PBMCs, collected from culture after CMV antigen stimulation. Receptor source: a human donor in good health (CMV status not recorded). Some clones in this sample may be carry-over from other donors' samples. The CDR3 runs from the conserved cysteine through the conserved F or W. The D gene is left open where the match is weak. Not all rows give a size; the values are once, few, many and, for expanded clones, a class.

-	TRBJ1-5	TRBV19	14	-	CASRYAGGRQPQHF	TGTGCCAGTAGATATGCCGGGGGACGGCAGCCCCAGCATTTT
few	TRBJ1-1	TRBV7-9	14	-	CASTHGGVGTEAFF	TGTGCCAGCACCCATGGGGGCGTGGGGACTGAAGCTTTCTTT
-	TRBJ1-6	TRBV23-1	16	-	CASSHGGGSYNSPLHF	TGCGCCAGCAGTCACGGCGGGGGCTCCTATAATTCACCCCTCCACTTT
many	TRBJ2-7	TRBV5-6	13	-	CASSRDPTYEQYF	TGTGCCAGCAGCCGGGACCCAACCTACGAGCAGTACTTC
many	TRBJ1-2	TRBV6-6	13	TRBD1	CASSEIGGLGYTF	TGTGCCAGCAGTGAGATAGGGGGCCTTGGCTACACCTTC
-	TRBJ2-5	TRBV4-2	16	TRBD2	CASSQDRLAGGAAQYF	TGTGCCAGCAGCCAAGATAGGCTAGCGGGGGGTGCGGCCCAGTACTTC
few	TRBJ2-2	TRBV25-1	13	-	CASSEENTGELFF	TGTGCCAGCAGTGAAGAGAACACCGGGGAGCTGTTTTTT
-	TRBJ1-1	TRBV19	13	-	CASSTWENTEAFF	TGTGCCAGTAGTACCTGGGAGAACACTGAAGCTTTCTTT
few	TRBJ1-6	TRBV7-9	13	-	CASSLETVLPLHF	TGTGCCAGCAGCTTAGAGACGGTACTACCCCTCCACTTT
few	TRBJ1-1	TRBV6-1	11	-	CASSVRVEAFF	TGTGCCAGCAGTGTCAGGGTTGAAGCTTTCTTT
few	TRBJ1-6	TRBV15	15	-	CATSDVGTRGSPLHF	TGTGCCACCAGCGATGTCGGAACGAGAGGGTCACCCCTCCACTTT
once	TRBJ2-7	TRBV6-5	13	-	CASNLPFGGEQYF	TGTGCCAGCAATCTACCTTTCGGGGGCGAGCAGTACTTC
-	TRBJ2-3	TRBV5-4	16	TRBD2	CVSSWGLAGEGDTQYF	TGTGTCAGCAGCTGGGGACTAGCGGGGGAAGGAGATACGCAGTATTTT
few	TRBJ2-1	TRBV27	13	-	CASTGGGYNEQFF	TGTGCCAGCACGGGGGGCGGTTACAATGAGCAGTTCTTC
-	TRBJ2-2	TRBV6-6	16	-	CSSSVRSGRSTGELFF	TGTTCCAGCAGTGTACGCTCGGGACGGAGCACCGGGGAGCTGTTTTTT
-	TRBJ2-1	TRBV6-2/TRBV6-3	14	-	CASSYGLTYNEQFF	TGTGCCAGCAGTTACGGTCTTACCTACAATGAGCAGTTCTTC
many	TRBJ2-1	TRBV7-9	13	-	CASSLVGDNEQFF	TGTGCCAGCAGCTTAGTCGGAGACAATGAGCAGTTCTTC
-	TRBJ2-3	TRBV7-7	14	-	CASARTASTDTQYF	TGTGCTAGCGCGAGAACAGCTAGCACAGATACGCAGTATTTT
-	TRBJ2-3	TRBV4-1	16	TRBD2	CASSFPSRGGTDTQYF	TGCGCCAGCAGCTTCCCCTCCCGGGGGGGCACAGATACGCAGTATTTT
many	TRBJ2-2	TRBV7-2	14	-	CASSWGADTGELFF	TGTGCCAGCAGCTGGGGGGCCGACACCGGGGAGCTGTTTTTT
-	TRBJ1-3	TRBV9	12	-	CASTGPGNTIYF	TGTGCCAGCACAGGCCCTGGAAACACCATATATTTT
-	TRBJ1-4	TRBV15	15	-	CATSRSIATNKKLFF	TGTGCCACCAGTAGGAGTATCGCAACTAATAAAAAACTGTTTTTT
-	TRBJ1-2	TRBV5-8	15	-	CASSLWTDRRYGYTF	TGTGCCAGCAGCCTCTGGACAGACCGTCGCTATGGCTACACCTTC
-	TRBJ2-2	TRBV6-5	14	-	CASSYSQGSGELFF	TGTGCCAGCAGTTACTCCCAGGGCAGCGGGGAGCTGTTTTTT
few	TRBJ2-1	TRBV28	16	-	CASSLRHPSSYNEQFF	TGTGCCAGCAGTTTAAGACACCCGAGCTCCTACAATGAGCAGTTCTTC
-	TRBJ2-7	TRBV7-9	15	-	CASSPRQRGFNEQYF	TGTGCCAGCAGCCCCCGTCAACGGGGATTCAACGAGCAGTACTTC
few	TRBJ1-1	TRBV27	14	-	CASSYRVGLTEAFF	TGTGCCAGCAGCTACAGGGTAGGGCTCACTGAAGCTTTCTTT
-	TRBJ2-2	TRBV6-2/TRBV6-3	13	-	CASWDSHTGELFF	TGTGCCTCCTGGGACTCTCACACCGGGGAGCTGTTTTTT
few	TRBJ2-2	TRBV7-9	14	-	CASSSQGRTGELFF	TGTGCCAGCAGCTCTCAGGGAAGGACCGGGGAGCTGTTTTTT
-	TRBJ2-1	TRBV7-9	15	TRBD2	CASSTSGETYNEQFF	TGTGCCAGCAGCACCAGCGGGGAAACCTACAATGAGCAGTTCTTC
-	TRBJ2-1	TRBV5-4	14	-	CASSHVGHQDEQFF	TGTGCCAGCAGCCATGTGGGTCATCAAGATGAGCAGTTCTTC
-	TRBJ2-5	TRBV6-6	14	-	CASSYSLEQETQYF	TGTGCCAGCAGTTACTCACTAGAGCAAGAGACCCAGTACTTC
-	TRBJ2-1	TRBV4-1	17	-	CASSPPFSVKAYNEQFF	TGCGCCAGCAGCCCCCCCTTTAGCGTGAAAGCCTACAATGAGCAGTTCTTC
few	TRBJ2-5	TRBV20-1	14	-	CSARAGPWQETQYF	TGCAGTGCTAGAGCCGGGCCGTGGCAAGAGACCCAGTACTTC